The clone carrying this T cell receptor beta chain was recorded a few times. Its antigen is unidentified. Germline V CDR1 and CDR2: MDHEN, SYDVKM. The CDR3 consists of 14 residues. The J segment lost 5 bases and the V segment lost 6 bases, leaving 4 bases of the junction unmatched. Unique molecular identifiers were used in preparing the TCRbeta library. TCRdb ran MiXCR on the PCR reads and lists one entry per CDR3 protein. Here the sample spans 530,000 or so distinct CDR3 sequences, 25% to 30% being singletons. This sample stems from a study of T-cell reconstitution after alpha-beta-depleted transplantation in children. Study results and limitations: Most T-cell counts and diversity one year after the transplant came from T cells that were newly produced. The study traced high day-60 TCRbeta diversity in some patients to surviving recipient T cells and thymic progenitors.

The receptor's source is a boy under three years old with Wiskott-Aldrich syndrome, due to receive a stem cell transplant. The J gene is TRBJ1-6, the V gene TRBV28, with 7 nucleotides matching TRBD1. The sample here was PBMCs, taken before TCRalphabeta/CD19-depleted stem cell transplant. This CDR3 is CASSRGQNNSPLHF. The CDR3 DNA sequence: TGTGCCAGCAGCAGGGGACAGAATAATTCACCCCTCCACTTT.